This record looks at one T cell receptor (beta chain) sequence and its context. Antigen specificity is unknown. These data are taken from a study of cytomegalovirus exposure and HLA in healthy donors. Study findings and constraints: A later analysis showed that HLA-associated TCR beta chains had undergone more clonal expansion than equally common others. Fewer N-insertions (relative to the roughly 660-donor mean) were reportedly seen in an Asian-associated ancestry cluster in a later analysis.

Unrecorded immune exposure was likely among donors, who were nominally healthy when sampled. The CDR3 has 14 amino acids. Trimming took off 4 bases at V and 8 bases at J, with 15 bases between the two ends. Germline loops: CDR1 SGHRS, CDR2 YFSETQ. 13 Jbeta primers and 60 Vbeta primers were used for the PCR. Produced via immunoSEQ multiplex PCR; TCRdb's table is partial and in-frame only. The table has about 110,000 clones, roughly 69% seen once. The sequencing sample was made of PBMCs. The TCR comes from a woman in her 70s in good health and CMV-seropositive. This chain joins TRBV5-1 and TRBJ1-4; D not resolved. This CDR3 is CASSIPAEGEKLFF. For the CDR3, the DNA is TGCGCCAGCAGCATCCCGGCGGAGGGCGAAAAACTGTTTTTT.